This T cell receptor beta chain was found in a study of Tregs in tolerant kidney transplant recipients (dated by TCRdb to the late 2010s). Regarding the study in general: In bulk CFSE mixed lymphocyte reactions, CFSE-labeled recipient PBMCs were cocultured with irradiated donor PBMCs for over 5 days, then stained for CD3/CD4/CD8 and FACS-sorted. Several methods of expanding Tregs specific for an allogeneic donor were compared by TCRbeta repertoire sequencing in 3 healthy controls. The study applied TCRbeta sequencing to find donor-specific regulatory T cells before combined kidney and bone marrow transplantation and then followed those same cells after transplant.

Blood from healthy controls was obtained either from healthy volunteers or as purchased buffy coats. Healthy control blood was separated into PBMCs by Ficoll density gradient and cryopreserved, and patient PBMCs were collected both before and after transplant. V and J are trimmed by 5 bases and 4 bases, and the gene matches miss 13 bases of the junction. Based on the germline V gene (reference sequence), the CDR1 and CDR2 sequences are LNHDA and SQIVND. The CDR3 holds 17 amino acids from the cysteine to the phenylalanine. This entry keeps only the CDR3 DNA: 51 bases, framed from base 1. Genomic DNA was extracted from sorted cells with the QIAGEN DNeasy Blood and Tissue Kit for TCRbeta CDR3 sequencing. High-throughput TCRbeta CDR3 sequencing, including PCR amplification with bias correction and internal controls, was performed commercially through immunoSEQ. The study's own analysis went as follows. Unique productive TCRbeta sequences were defined by CDR3 nucleotide sequence where primers matched, and otherwise by CDR3 amino acid sequence together with Vbeta and Jbeta genes. A sequence counted as donor-reactive if, in CFSE-low cells, the sequence had a frequency of at least 0.01% and was expanded at least 5-fold compared with unstimulated cells. Jensen-Shannon divergence, calculated on the top 100 TCRbeta sequences ranked by frequency, was used to quantify repertoire divergence. For any sample with multiple sequencing runs, sorting error was corrected in each run separately before the runs were pooled. The immuneACCESS repertoire file appears here via TCRdb, limited to in-frame rearrangements. These files lack a portion of the clones; in checked studies, under half of the deficit traces to unresolved V genes, and the cause of the others is not known. V and J calls and clone size are those listed in that table; D and trimming were worked out from the DNA. The sample table shows around 4,300 clones, and over 50% are seen once. Roughly 4% of the sample lies in the top ten.

Broad study findings and their caveats: Expanding Tregs with activated donor B cells appeared to identify the most biologically relevant and donor-specific TCRbeta repertoire. The study was limited by small patient numbers, and the findings need validation in larger populations and under other immunosuppression protocols. Biological reproducibility was not directly addressed, though technical replication error appeared minimal.

This clone came up once. There is no known antigen for this receptor. Base qualities were left out, and no much larger clone turns up one base away. Material: CD8+ T cells from blood cultured with allogeneic cells. This receptor chain uses TRBV19 and TRBJ2-1; TRBD1 aligns with 8 central bases. The clonotype comes from a human donor in good health. The CDR3 amino acid sequence is: CASSVHQDRAPYNEQFF. The base sequence is TGTGCCAGTAGTGTACATCAGGACAGGGCGCCGTACAATGAGCAGTTCTTC.